These 31 T cell receptor beta chains were sequenced from one sample in a study of shared clonotypes between healthy human individuals (dated by TCRdb to the early 2020s). The library was produced with the immunoSEQ multiplex PCR assay. Here the immuneACCESS table is served through TCRdb, limited to in-frame sequences with V and J called. Missing clones are a known gap in these copies; in checked studies unresolved V genes cover under half, and the rest lacks a known reason. The sample contains millions of clones, 85% to 95% of them found a single time. Of the sample, 0.13% falls within the top ten clones. Sequencing was done on a sample of naive CD4+ T cells sorted from blood. The cell subset or site tag for this specimen amounts to: CD45RA+ positively selected. The origin of the receptors is a man aged 18 to 29 in good health.

The rearrangement joins TRBV6-1 to TRBJ1-2, with a possible D match to TRBD1 (5 bases). This CDR3 has 12 amino acids. V dropped 6 bases and J dropped 5 bases, with 10 bases sitting between them. The germline V gene has CDR1 MNHNS and CDR2 SASEGT. CDR3 bases: TGTGCCAGCAGGGAACAGGATTATGGCTACACCTTC. It translates to CASREQDYGYTF.

The rearrangement uses TRBV5-6 and TRBJ2-1; no reliable D call. The V gene lost 1 base and the J gene lost 7 bases, with 9 bases spanning the gap. The length of the CDR3 is 13 residues. In germline, CDR1 is SGHDT, CDR2 YYEEEE. CDR3 nucleotide sequence: TGTGCCAGCAGCTTGCCCTACGGTAATGAGCAGTTCTTC. Protein: CASSLPYGNEQFF.

The rearrangement joins TRBV28 to TRBJ1-1; D is unresolved. CDR3 length: 15 amino acids. Germline V CDR1 and CDR2: MDHEN, SYDVKM. Trimming cost V 7 bases and J 6 bases, with 21 bases left between them. The CDR3 DNA is TGTGCCAGCAATCCTCAAGGTCTAGGGCGTCCTGAAGCTTTCTTT. This sequence encodes CASNPQGLGRPEAFF.

This clone was seen a single time. The rearrangement uses TRBV7-2 and TRBJ2-7; a possible D gene is TRBD2 (5 bases). The CDR3 extends over 14 amino acids. Germline V CDR1 and CDR2: SGHTA, FQGNSA. V lost 4 bases and J 6 bases, leaving 16 bases between the germline ends. CDR3 region: CASSSREGLLEQYF. CDR3 nucleotides: TGTGCCAGCAGCTCCAGAGAAGGACTCCTCGAGCAGTACTTC.

As to this clone: Within the sample, other DNA sequences also encode this same CDR3. The V and J genes are TRBV30 and TRBJ1-1, with D possibly TRBD1 on 6 matching bases. The CDR3 spans 12 residues. V lost 5 bases, J lost 1 base, and 8 bases lay in between. Germline V gene lookup returns CDR1 GTSNPN and CDR2 SVGIG (reference sequence). CDR3 in amino acids: CAWDRTNTEAFF. CDR3 coding DNA: TGTGCCTGGGACAGGACGAACACTGAAGCTTTCTTT. Together with reference TRBV30 and TRBJ1-1, the CDR3 gives the full variable domain: SQTIHQWPATLVQPVGSPLSLECTVEGTSNPNLYWYRQAAGRGLQLLFYSVGIGQISSEVPQNLSASRPQDRQFILSSKKLLLSDSGFYLCAWDRTNTEAFFGQGTRLTVV.

The chain is built from TRBV6-1 and TRBJ1-1; no clear D. This CDR3 region has 15 residues. V gave up 6 bases and J gave up 0 bases, with 14 bases separating them. Germline lookup yields CDR1 MNHNS and CDR2 SASEGT. CDR3 DNA sequence: TGTGCCAGCAGAGGCCCCAGCCTCATGAACACTGAAGCTTTCTTT. Amino acid sequence: CASRGPSLMNTEAFF.

The CDR3 here is CASSFDLRTTEAFF. The DNA of the CDR3 is TGTGCCAGCAGCTTCGACCTCCGCACCACTGAAGCTTTCTTT. The rearrangement uses TRBV5-4 and TRBJ1-1, with no clear D. The V gene lost 2 bases and the J gene lost 4 bases, with 12 bases spanning the gap. The CDR3 extends over 14 amino acids. In germline, CDR1 is SGHNT, CDR2 YYREEE (reference sequence). Together with reference TRBV5-4 and TRBJ1-1, the CDR3 gives the full variable domain: ETGVTQSPTHLIKTRGQQVTLRCSSQSGHNTVSWYQQALGQGPQFIFQYYREEENGRGNFPPRFSGLQFPNYSSELNVNALELDDSALYLCASSFDLRTTEAFFGQGTRLTVV.

This sequence joins TRBV19 and TRBJ1-5; a possible D gene is TRBD1 (5 bases). The germline V gene has CDR1 LNHDA and CDR2 SQIVND (reference sequence). This CDR3 has 15 residues. V lost 1 base and J lost 3, with 10 bases in between. The CDR3 DNA sequence: TGTGCCAGTAGTATAGGACGGACAATCAATCAGCCCCAGCATTTT. This gives the protein CASSIGRTINQPQHF.

The genes are TRBV30 and TRBJ2-7, with TRBD2 matching 12 bases. Looked up from germline, CDR1 is GTSNPN and CDR2 is SVGIG (reference sequence). The CDR3 is made up of 16 amino acids. Trimming removed 7 bases from V and 4 bases from J; junction bases left unmatched: 14. Written as DNA, the CDR3 is TGTGCCTTGTATTCGTCGACTAGCGGGGGAAATTACGAGCAGTACTTC. The encoded protein is CALYSSTSGGNYEQYF.

The V gene is TRBV5-4, the J gene TRBJ2-6; 9 nucleotides match TRBD1. Germline CDR1 reads SGHNT; CDR2 reads YYREEE (reference sequence). The CDR3 has 19 residues. With 5 bases clipped from V and 0 bases from J, the junction kept 12 bases outside the gene matches. The CDR3 here is CASSKPGQGTSSGANVLTF. The CDR3 DNA is TGTGCCAGCAGTAAACCGGGACAGGGCACCTCCTCTGGGGCCAACGTCCTGACTTTC.

V is TRBV10-3 and J is TRBJ1-6; D remains ambiguous. The CDR3 is 13 amino acids. Germline values: CDR1 ENHRY, CDR2 SYGVKD. Trimming removed 6 bases from V and 6 bases from J, with 9 bases in between. As DNA, the CDR3 is TGTGCCATCAGATCGGACGGTAATTCACCCCTCCACTTT. This translates into CAIRSDGNSPLHF.

V is TRBV10-2 and J is TRBJ2-7; 8 bases map to TRBD2. The CDR3 has 13 amino acids. Looked up from germline, CDR1 is WSHSY and CDR2 is SAAADI. V dropped 8 bases and J dropped 6; count of bases not matched to a gene: 9. CDR3 residues: CASVGGTRGEQYF. The CDR3 bases are TGCGCCAGCGTTGGAGGGACTAGGGGCGAGCAGTACTTC.

Worth noting for this clone: The same CDR3 is also encoded by other DNA sequences in this sample. The V gene is TRBV5-1, the J gene TRBJ2-1; weak D call: TRBD2 (5 bases). The CDR3 consists of 16 residues. The germline CDR1 and CDR2 sequences are SGHRS and YFSETQ. V gave up 1 base and J gave up 0 bases, with 11 bases separating them. The CDR3 sequence is CASSLPSGSSYNEQFF. As DNA, the CDR3 is TGCGCCAGCAGCTTGCCCTCGGGAAGCTCCTACAATGAGCAGTTCTTC. Filled out from reference TRBV5-1 and TRBJ2-1, the complete variable domain reads KAGVTQTPRYLIKTRGQQVTLSCSPISGHRSVSWYQQTPGQGLQFLFEYFSETQRNKGNFPGRFSGRQFSNSRSEMNVSTLELGDSALYLCASSLPSGSSYNEQFFGPGTRLTVL.

This sequence joins TRBV29-1 and TRBJ2-3; D unclear. The germline V gene has CDR1 SQVTM and CDR2 ANQGSEA. The germline V and J ends were trimmed by 5 bases and 2 bases, with 17 bases remaining between them. CDR3 length equals 15 residues. CDR3 bases: TGCAGCGTTAGGATGGTCGGCGCTTTCACAGATACGCAGTATTTT. Amino acid sequence: CSVRMVGAFTDTQYF.

The chain couples TRBV6-6 to TRBJ2-7, with 8 positions matching TRBD2. The length of the CDR3 is 14 residues. Germline V gene sequence: CDR1 MNHNY, CDR2 SVGAGI (reference sequence). V dropped 6 bases and J dropped 0; count of bases not matched to a gene: 4. CDR3 sequence (DNA): TGTGCCAGCAGGACGGGAGGGATCTCCTACGAGCAGTACTTC. This gives the protein CASRTGGISYEQYF.

The rearrangement uses TRBV15 and TRBJ2-7; TRBD2 matches at 10 bases. V shed 5 bases, J shed 2 bases, and the junction held 6 bases outside the gene matches. Germline V gene lookup returns CDR1 LNHNV and CDR2 YYDKDF (reference sequence). The CDR3 sequence is 15 residues long. CDR3 protein: CATSSSGGAPYEQYF. The CDR3 region has the DNA TGTGCCACCAGCTCTAGCGGGGGAGCTCCCTACGAGCAGTACTTC.

V and J are TRBV2 and TRBJ1-1; 7 nucleotides align to TRBD1. The CDR3 consists of 11 residues. Germline values: CDR1 SNHLY, CDR2 FYNNEI. The J segment lost 4 bases and the V segment lost 11 bases, leaving 4 bases of the junction unmatched. The CDR3 loop reads CALAGGTEAFF. The CDR3 bases are TGTGCCTTGGCAGGGGGCACTGAAGCTTTCTTT.

This clone was found once. Other DNA sequences within the sample encode an identical CDR3. The V call is TRBV10-3, the J call TRBJ1-1; D might be TRBD1 (5 bases). The CDR3 runs 12 residues. V dropped 6 bases and J dropped 1 base, with 6 bases sitting between them. Germline V gives CDR1 ENHRY, CDR2 SYGVKD. The DNA of the CDR3 is TGTGCCATCAGGGGGGGGAACACTGAAGCTTTCTTT. Encoded protein: CAIRGGNTEAFF.

This clone was observed once. The genes are TRBV5-4 and TRBJ1-4, with D perhaps TRBD1 (5 bases). The CDR3 contains 15 residues. Trimming removed 4 bases from V and 5 bases from J, with 15 bases in between. Germline CDR1 is SGHNT and CDR2 is YYREEE (reference sequence). The chain's CDR3 is CASSPGGTVNEKLFF. CDR3 bases: TGTGCCAGCAGCCCGGGGGGGACGGTGAATGAAAAACTGTTTTTT. The full variable domain, in which reference TRBV5-4 and TRBJ1-4 provide the parts outside the CDR3, is ETGVTQSPTHLIKTRGQQVTLRCSSQSGHNTVSWYQQALGQGPQFIFQYYREEENGRGNFPPRFSGLQFPNYSSELNVNALELDDSALYLCASSPGGTVNEKLFFGSGTQLSVL.

The V gene is TRBV5-1, the J gene TRBJ1-5; D might be TRBD1 (5 bases). The germline V gene encodes CDR1 SGHRS and CDR2 YFSETQ. V dropped 0 bases and J dropped 2 bases, with 12 bases sitting between them. The CDR3 is made up of 16 amino acids. The CDR3, as DNA: TGCGCCAGCAGCTTGGGTGGGGGAGCGGGCAATCAGCCCCAGCATTTT. It translates to CASSLGGGAGNQPQHF.

This rearrangement joins TRBV6-6 to TRBJ1-2; 7 bases line up with TRBD1. The CDR3 sequence is 13 residues long. The ends lost 6 bases at V and 6 bases at J; junction bases unmatched: 7. Germline lookup yields CDR1 MNHNY and CDR2 SVGAGI (reference sequence). This CDR3 is CASRRQGWDGYTF. The CDR3 DNA follows: TGTGCCAGCAGGCGACAGGGATGGGATGGCTACACCTTC.

Comment on this clone: The sample contains more than one DNA sequence encoding this CDR3. The chain recombines TRBV11-2 with TRBJ1-6; D ambiguous. Looked up from germline, CDR1 is SGHAT and CDR2 is FQNNGV. The CDR3 spans 11 residues. Trimming cost V 3 bases and J 8 bases, with 2 bases left between them. The CDR3 sequence: CASSFDSPLHF. CDR3 in DNA: TGTGCCAGCAGCTTTGATTCACCCCTCCACTTT. Based on the CDR3 plus reference TRBV11-2 and TRBJ1-6, the full variable domain is EAGVAQSPRYKIIEKRQSVAFWCNPISGHATLYWYQQILGQGPKLLIQFQNNGVVDDSQLPKDRFSAERLKGVDSTLKIQPAKLEDSAVYLCASSFDSPLHFGNGTRLTVT.

This sequence joins TRBV25-1 and TRBJ2-7; TRBD1 aligns across 7 bases. Unmatched junction bases numbered 10, after V lost 8 bases and J lost 0 bases. Germline assignment: CDR1 MGHDK and CDR2 SYGVNS. This CDR3 is built from 15 residues. Here the CDR3 DNA reads TGTGCCAGCGTAGACAGGGTTGGGATCTCCTACGAGCAGTACTTC. Amino acid sequence: CASVDRVGISYEQYF.

The chain joins TRBV7-9 to TRBJ2-2, with D perhaps TRBD1 (5 bases). V lost 5 bases to trimming and J lost 6 bases, with 16 bases between them. Looked up from germline, CDR1 is SEHNR and CDR2 is FQNEAQ (reference sequence). This CDR3 is built from 15 residues. The CDR3: CASSPQQVLAGELFF. Written as DNA, the CDR3 is TGTGCCAGCAGCCCGCAACAGGTTCTCGCCGGGGAGCTGTTTTTT.

The chain uses TRBV19 and TRBJ2-3; the D gene is possibly TRBD1 (6 bases). V dropped 3 bases and J dropped 4 bases, with 11 bases sitting between them. This CDR3 comprises 14 residues. Germline V gene data show CDR1 as LNHDA and CDR2 as SQIVND (reference sequence). CDR3: CASSIQGWSDTQYF. CDR3 nucleotide sequence: TGTGCCAGTAGTATTCAGGGGTGGTCAGATACGCAGTATTTT.

V is TRBV7-2 and J is TRBJ2-7; D is undetermined. Germline V CDR1 and CDR2: SGHTA, FQGNSA. This CDR3 is built from 13 residues. The V end lost 2 bases, the J end lost 3 bases, and 8 bases lay between the germline ends. CDR3 in amino acids: CASSLYSGYEQYF. The CDR3 coding sequence is TGTGCCAGCAGCTTATACTCAGGCTACGAGCAGTACTTC.

Worth noting for this clone: This may stem from a read error, because a much larger clone lies one nucleotide away. This sequence joins TRBV2 and TRBJ2-7; 8 positions match TRBD1. V dropped 6 bases and J dropped 3; count of bases not matched to a gene: 1. The CDR3 is made up of 12 amino acids. Germline-derived CDR1 and CDR2 are SNHLY and FYNNEI. The DNA of the CDR3 is TGTGCCAGCAGCACAGGGGGCTACGAGCAGTACTTC. Protein product: CASSTGGYEQYF.

The chain combines TRBV7-2 with TRBJ2-1; D perhaps matches TRBD2 (6 bases). Trimming took 5 bases from V and 1 from J, leaving 15 bases between them. CDR3 length: 16 amino acids. The germline V gene has CDR1 SGHTA and CDR2 FQGNSA. The CDR3, as DNA: TGTGCCAGCAGCCGGGCCGGGGGTGGATCCTACAATGAGCAGTTCTTC. Its translation is CASSRAGGGSYNEQFF.

This clone occurred many times. The chain employs TRBV11-2 and TRBJ2-1; 9 nucleotides agree with TRBD2. This CDR3 is built from 16 residues. In germline, CDR1 is SGHAT, CDR2 FQNNGV. V lost 1 base to trimming and J lost 3 bases; unmatched junction nucleotides: 4. This CDR3 is CASSLGGRALYNEQFF. The DNA for the CDR3 is TGTGCCAGCAGCTTAGGCGGGAGGGCCCTCTACAATGAGCAGTTCTTC.

Comments on this clone: The sample holds other DNA sequences that translate to the same CDR3. V is TRBV5-1 and J is TRBJ2-5, with 7 bases identical to TRBD1. The V and J ends lost 8 bases and 5 bases, in that order; junction bases with no gene match: 9. This CDR3 is 13 amino acids long. Per germline, CDR1 SGHRS and CDR2 YFSETQ. CDR3 loop: CASSRDRGETQYF. The CDR3 DNA is TGCGCCAGTAGCCGGGACAGAGGGGAGACCCAGTACTTC.

Of note for this clone: An end of the junction does not agree with germline; a read error may underlie this. The chain recombines TRBV7-9 with TRBJ2-7; no clear D. The V gene's germline CDR1 is SEHNR and CDR2 FQNEAQ (reference sequence). The CDR3 runs to 14 residues. CDR3 DNA: TGTGCCAGCAGCTTAGCAACAGACTCCAACGAGCAGTACTTC. Its protein product is CASSLATDSNEQYF.